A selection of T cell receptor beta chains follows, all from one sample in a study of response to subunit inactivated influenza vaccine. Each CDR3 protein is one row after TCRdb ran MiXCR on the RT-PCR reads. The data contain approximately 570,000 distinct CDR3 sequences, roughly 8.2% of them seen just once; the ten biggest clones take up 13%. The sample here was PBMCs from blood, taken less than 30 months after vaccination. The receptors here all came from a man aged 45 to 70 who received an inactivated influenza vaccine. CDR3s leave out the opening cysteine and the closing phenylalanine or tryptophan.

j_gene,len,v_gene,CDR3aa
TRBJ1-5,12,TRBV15,ATSGTGSRQPQH
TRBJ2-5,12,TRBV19,ASSIDRSDETQY
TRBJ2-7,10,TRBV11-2,ASSLGSSEQY
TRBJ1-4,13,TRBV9,ASSVGTGGSEKLF
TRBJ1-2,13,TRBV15,ATSRRRGSNYGYT
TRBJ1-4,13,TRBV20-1,SARAFRTGVVKLF
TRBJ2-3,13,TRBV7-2,ASSLDLAVGDTQY
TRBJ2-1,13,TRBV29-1,SVVVGQSSYNEQF
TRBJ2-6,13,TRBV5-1,ASSETRGGANVLT
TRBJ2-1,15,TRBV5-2,ARGPKLEEEIINEQF
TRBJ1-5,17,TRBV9,ASSVESPSDLYSNQPQH
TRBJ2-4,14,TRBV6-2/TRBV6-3,ASSGGTSASLNIQY
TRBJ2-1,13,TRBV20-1,SARLPAGLHNEQF
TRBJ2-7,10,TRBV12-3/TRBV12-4,ASSPGADEQY
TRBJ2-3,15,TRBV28,ASTSLGQRPNTDTQY
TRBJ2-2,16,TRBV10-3,AISESLAGAQNTGELF
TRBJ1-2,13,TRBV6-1,ASSERGGLGYGYT